The present T cell receptor (beta chain) was sequenced within a study of OX40 agonist ivuxolimab in advanced cancers. Study information: Each patient was given ivuxolimab into a vein every 2 weeks, at 0.01 to 10 mg/kg.

Profiled with immunoSEQ multiplex PCR; TCRdb holds only in-frame clones, not every one. This table holds approximately 15,000 clones, more than 65% found once. The cohort excluded patients with autoimmune disease history or systemic immunosuppression. With regard to this clone: Antigen unknown.

Points from the study as a whole: By week 6 at 0.1 to 3.0 mg/kg, blood CD4+ and CD8+ T cells had expanded clonally.

This specimen consisted of CD4+ or CD8+ T cells sorted from blood, obtained in a trial of the OX40 agonist ivuxolimab. The sequence was obtained from an adult with an advanced solid tumor such as melanoma, head and neck, liver or kidney cancer.

The CDR3 DNA sequence: TGTGCCAGCAAAGGAGGGTACTATGGCTACACCTTC. The encoded protein is CASKGGYYGYTF. The V call is TRBV28, the J call TRBJ1-2; D is unresolved. V gave up 7 bases and J gave up 3 bases, with 9 bases separating them. This CDR3 has 12 amino acids. Germline assignment: CDR1 MDHEN and CDR2 SYDVKM.